The following is a T cell receptor beta chain sequence with its context. Its antigen is not identified. Someone took the PBMCs out of approximately 9.2 ml of fresh peripheral blood. RNA served as the template for amplifying TCR beta CDR3 regions. The library came from an HTBI-primed first-round RT-PCR and a second-round multiplex PCR. MiXCR was run by TCRdb on the multiplex PCR reads, yielding one entry per CDR3 protein. The table records 650,000 to 900,000 distinct CDR3 sequences, roughly two fifths of them present only once. The entry originates in a study of Graves' ophthalmopathy and Graves' hyperthyroidism. The CDR3 runs 16 residues. V lost 7 bases, J lost 2 bases, and 16 bases lay in between. The V gene's germline CDR1 is KGHDR and CDR2 SFDVKD. Study-wide points: Blood also carried most expanded thyroid clonotypes exceeding 0.001 frequency. The 13-signature model separated ophthalmopathy from stable hyperthyroidism at 85% to 90% sensitivity and roughly 83% specificity.

What was sequenced was peripheral blood. The rearrangement joins TRBV24-1 to TRBJ2-2, with D possibly matching TRBD2 (5 bases). This TCR was sampled from an adult man with Graves' ophthalmopathy. The CDR3 DNA follows: TGTGCCACCAGCCGGGATGACGCACTCAACACCGGGGAGCTGTTTTTT. Amino acid sequence: CATSRDDALNTGELFF.